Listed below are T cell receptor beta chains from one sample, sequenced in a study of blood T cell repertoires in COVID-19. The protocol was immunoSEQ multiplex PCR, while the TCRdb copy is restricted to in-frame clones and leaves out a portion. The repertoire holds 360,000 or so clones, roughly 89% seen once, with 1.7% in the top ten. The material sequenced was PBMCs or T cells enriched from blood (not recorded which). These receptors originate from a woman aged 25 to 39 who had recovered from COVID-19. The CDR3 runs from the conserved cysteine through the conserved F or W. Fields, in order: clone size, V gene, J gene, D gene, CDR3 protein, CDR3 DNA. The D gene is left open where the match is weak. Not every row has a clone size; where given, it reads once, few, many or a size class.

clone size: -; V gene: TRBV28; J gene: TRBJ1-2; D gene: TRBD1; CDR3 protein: CASLPPSGAGGNGYTF; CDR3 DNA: TGTGCCAGCCTCCCACCATCCGGGGCAGGGGGCAATGGCTACACCTTC
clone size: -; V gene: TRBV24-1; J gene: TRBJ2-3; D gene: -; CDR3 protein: CATNWGKNRDQRTGLYTDTQYF; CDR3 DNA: TGTGCCACAAATTGGGGTAAAAATCGGGACCAAAGGACGGGACTCTACACAGATACGCAGTATTTT
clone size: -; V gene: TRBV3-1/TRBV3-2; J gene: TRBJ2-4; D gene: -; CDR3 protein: CASSQARGTWGKNIQYF; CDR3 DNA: TGTGCCAGCAGCCAAGCCCGGGGGACCTGGGGTAAAAACATTCAGTACTTC
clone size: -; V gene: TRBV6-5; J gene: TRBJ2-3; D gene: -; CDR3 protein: CASRPGLRGDTQYF; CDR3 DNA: TGTGCCAGCAGACCGGGACTTCGGGGGGATACGCAGTATTTT
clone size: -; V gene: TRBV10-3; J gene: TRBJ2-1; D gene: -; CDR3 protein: CATSAYNEQFF; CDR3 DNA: TGTGCCACTAGCGCTTACAATGAGCAGTTCTTC
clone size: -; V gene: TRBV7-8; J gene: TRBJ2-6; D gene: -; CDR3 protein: CASSLVVVGANVLTF; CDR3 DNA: TGTGCCAGCAGCTTAGTCGTCGTAGGGGCCAACGTCCTGACTTTC
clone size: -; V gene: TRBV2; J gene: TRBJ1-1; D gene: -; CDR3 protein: CASSWGQNTEAFF; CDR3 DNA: TGTGCCAGCAGTTGGGGGCAGAACACTGAAGCTTTCTTT
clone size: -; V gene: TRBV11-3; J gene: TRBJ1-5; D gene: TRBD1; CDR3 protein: CASSLDGPGTGPYSNQPQHF; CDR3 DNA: TGTGCCAGCAGCTTAGATGGCCCCGGGACAGGCCCCTATAGCAATCAGCCCCAGCATTTT
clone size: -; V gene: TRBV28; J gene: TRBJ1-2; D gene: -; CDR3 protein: CASSFVLGVAHGYTF; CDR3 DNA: TGTGCCAGCAGTTTTGTGCTGGGAGTCGCCCATGGCTACACCTTC
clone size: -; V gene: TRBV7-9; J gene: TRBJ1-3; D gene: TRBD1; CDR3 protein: CASSRGTGNGNTIYF; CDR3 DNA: TGTGCCAGCAGCCGCGGGACAGGGAATGGAAACACCATATATTTT
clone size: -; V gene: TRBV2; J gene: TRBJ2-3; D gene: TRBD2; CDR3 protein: CASSQTSGRATDTQYF; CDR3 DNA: TGTGCCAGCAGTCAAACTAGCGGGAGGGCCACAGATACGCAGTATTTT
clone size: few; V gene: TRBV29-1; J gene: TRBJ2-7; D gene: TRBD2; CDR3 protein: CSVESGLADSYEQYF; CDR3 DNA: TGCAGCGTTGAATCTGGACTAGCGGACTCCTACGAGCAGTACTTC
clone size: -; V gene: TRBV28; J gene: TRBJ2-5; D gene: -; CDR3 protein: CASSLKGLETQYF; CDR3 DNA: TGTGCCAGCAGTTTAAAGGGGTTGGAGACCCAGTACTTC
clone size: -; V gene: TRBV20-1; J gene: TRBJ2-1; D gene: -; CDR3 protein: CSATAYNEQFF; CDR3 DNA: TGCAGTGCTACAGCGTACAATGAGCAGTTCTTC
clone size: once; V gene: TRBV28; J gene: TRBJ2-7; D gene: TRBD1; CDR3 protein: CASRKTGTVAYEQYF; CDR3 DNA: TGTGCCAGCAGGAAAACCGGGACAGTTGCCTACGAGCAGTACTTC
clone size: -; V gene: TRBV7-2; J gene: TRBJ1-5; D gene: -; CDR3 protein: CASNETPHVWAQNQPQHF; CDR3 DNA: TGTGCCAGCAACGAGACCCCACATGTTTGGGCACAAAATCAGCCCCAGCATTTT
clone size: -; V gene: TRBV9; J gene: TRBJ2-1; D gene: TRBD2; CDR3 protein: CASSGSGYYNEQFF; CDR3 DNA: TGTGCCAGCTCCGGTAGCGGGTATTACAATGAGCAGTTCTTC
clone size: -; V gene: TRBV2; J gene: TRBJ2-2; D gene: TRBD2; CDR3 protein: CASSFRTSAGELFF; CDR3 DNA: TGTGCCAGCAGTTTCAGGACTAGCGCCGGGGAGCTGTTTTTT
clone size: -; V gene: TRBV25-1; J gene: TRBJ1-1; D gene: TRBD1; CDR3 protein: CACRQGNTEAFF; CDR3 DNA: TGTGCCTGTAGACAGGGTAACACTGAAGCTTTCTTT
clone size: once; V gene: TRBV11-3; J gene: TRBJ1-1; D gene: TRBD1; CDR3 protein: CASRSDRVNTEAFF; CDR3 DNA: TGTGCCAGCAGATCGGACAGGGTGAACACTGAAGCTTTCTTT
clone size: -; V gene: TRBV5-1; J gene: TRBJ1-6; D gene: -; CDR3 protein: CAPIWRGGDNNSPLHF; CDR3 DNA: TGCGCCCCCATTTGGCGGGGAGGCGATAATAATTCACCCCTCCACTTT
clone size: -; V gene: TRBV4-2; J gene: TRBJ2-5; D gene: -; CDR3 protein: CASSGHLQETQYF; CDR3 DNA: TGTGCCAGCAGTGGACACTTACAAGAGACCCAGTACTTC
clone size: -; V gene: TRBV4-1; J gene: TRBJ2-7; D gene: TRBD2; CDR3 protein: CASGALSGTTYEQYF; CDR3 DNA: TGCGCCAGCGGCGCACTTAGCGGGACGACCTACGAGCAGTACTTC
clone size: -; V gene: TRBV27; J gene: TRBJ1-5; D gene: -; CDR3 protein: CASSTQGRQPQHF; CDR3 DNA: TGTGCCAGCAGTACACAGGGCCGTCAGCCCCAGCATTTT
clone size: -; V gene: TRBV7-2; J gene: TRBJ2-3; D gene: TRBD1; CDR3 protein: CASNGQVDTQYF; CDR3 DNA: TGTGCCAGCAACGGACAGGTAGATACGCAGTATTTT
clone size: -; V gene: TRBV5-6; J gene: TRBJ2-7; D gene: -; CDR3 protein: CASSLARDEQYF; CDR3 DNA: TGTGCCAGCAGCTTGGCTCGGGACGAGCAGTACTTC
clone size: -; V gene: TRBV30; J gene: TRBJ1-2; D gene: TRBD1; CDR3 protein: CAWAGDSYGYTF; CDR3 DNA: TGTGCCTGGGCCGGGGACAGCTATGGCTACACCTTC
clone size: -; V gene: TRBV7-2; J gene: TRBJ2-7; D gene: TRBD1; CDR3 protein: CASSLGQRLIYEQYF; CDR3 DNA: TGTGCCAGCAGCTTGGGACAGCGGCTGATCTACGAGCAGTACTTC
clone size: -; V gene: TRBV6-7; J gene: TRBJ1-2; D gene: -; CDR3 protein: CASWGHLTNYGYTF; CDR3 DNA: TGTGCCAGCTGGGGACACTTGACTAACTATGGCTACACCTTC
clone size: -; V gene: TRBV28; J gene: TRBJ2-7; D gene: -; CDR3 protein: CASSPSSLYEQYF; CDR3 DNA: TGTGCCAGCAGTCCATCTAGCCTCTACGAGCAGTACTTC
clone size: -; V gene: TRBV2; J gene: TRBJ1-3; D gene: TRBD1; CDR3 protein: CASSDFGTGGAGNTIYF; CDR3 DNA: TGTGCCAGCAGTGATTTTGGGACAGGGGGTGCTGGAAACACCATATATTTT
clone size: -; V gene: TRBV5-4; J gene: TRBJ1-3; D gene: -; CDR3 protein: CASSLFRGVPGNTIYF; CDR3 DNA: TGTGCCAGCAGCTTGTTCCGGGGGGTTCCTGGAAACACCATATATTTT
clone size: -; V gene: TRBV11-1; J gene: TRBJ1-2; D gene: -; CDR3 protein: CASSLENRPWPYGYTF; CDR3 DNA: TGTGCCAGCAGCTTAGAGAACCGCCCGTGGCCCTATGGCTACACCTTC
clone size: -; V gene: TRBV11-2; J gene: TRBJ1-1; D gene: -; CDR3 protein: CASRDKERAGENTEAFF; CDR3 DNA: TGTGCCAGCAGGGATAAAGAGCGGGCAGGAGAGAACACTGAAGCTTTCTTT
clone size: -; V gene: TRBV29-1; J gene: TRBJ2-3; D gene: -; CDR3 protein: CSLRDGRTDTQYF; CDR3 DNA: TGCAGCCTCCGGGATGGTAGAACAGATACGCAGTATTTT
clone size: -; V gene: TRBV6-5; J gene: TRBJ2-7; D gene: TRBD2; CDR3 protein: CASSYRGLAGSYEQYF; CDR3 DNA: TGTGCCAGCAGTTACCGTGGACTAGCGGGTTCCTACGAGCAGTACTTC
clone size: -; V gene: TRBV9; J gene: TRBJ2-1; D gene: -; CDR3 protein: CASSLSSYNEQFF; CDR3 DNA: TGTGCCAGCAGCCTGAGCTCCTACAATGAGCAGTTCTTC
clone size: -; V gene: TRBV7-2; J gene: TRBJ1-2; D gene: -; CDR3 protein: CASSSGQPYGYTF; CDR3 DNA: TGTGCCAGCAGCTCCGGACAACCATATGGCTACACCTTC
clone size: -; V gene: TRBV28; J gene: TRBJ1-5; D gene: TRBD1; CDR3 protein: CASRVYRGRSNQPQHF; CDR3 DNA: TGTGCCAGTCGTGTGTACAGGGGACGGAGCAATCAGCCCCAGCATTTT
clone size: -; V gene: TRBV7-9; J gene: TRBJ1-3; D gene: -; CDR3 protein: CASSLGTSSGNTIYF; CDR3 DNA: TGTGCCAGCAGCTTAGGGACAAGCTCTGGAAACACCATATATTTT
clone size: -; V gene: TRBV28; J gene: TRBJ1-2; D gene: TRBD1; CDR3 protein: CASRGQENNYGYTF; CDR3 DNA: TGTGCCAGCAGGGGACAGGAAAATAACTATGGCTACACCTTC
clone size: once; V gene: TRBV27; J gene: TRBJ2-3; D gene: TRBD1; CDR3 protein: CASSTGGRRSTDTQYF; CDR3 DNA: TGTGCCAGCAGTACAGGGGGTAGAAGGAGCACAGATACGCAGTATTTT
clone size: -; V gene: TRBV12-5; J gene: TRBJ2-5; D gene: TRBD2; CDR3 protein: CASGLGGAGKETQYF; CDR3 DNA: TGTGCTAGTGGTTTGGGAGGAGCGGGAAAAGAGACCCAGTACTTC
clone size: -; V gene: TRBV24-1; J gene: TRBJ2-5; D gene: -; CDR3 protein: CATSDPRLGETQYF; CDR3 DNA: TGTGCCACCAGTGATCCAAGACTAGGGGAGACCCAGTACTTC
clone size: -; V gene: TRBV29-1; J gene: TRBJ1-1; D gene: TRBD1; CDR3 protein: CSAAEGTGNTEAFF; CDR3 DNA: TGCAGCGCTGCGGAGGGGACAGGGAACACTGAAGCTTTCTTT
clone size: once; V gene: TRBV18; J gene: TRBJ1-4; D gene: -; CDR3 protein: CASSPPSLQEEKLFF; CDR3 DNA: TGTGCCAGCTCACCACCCAGCCTCCAGGAAGAAAAACTGTTTTTT
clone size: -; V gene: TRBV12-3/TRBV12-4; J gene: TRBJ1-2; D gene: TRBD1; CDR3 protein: CASSRTGDVYTF; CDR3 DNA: TGTGCCAGCAGTAGGACAGGGGACGTCTACACCTTC
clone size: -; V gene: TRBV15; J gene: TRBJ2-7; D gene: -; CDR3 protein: CATSREAGSAYEQYF; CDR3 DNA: TGTGCCACCAGCAGAGAAGCTGGCAGCGCCTACGAGCAGTACTTC
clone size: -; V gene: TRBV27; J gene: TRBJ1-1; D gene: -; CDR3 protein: CASSFSSVGSGAFF; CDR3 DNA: TGTGCCAGCAGTTTCTCTAGCGTTGGGAGTGGGGCTTTCTTT
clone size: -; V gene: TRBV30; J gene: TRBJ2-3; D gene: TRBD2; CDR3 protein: CAWSVGLAGGSDTQYF; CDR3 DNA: TGTGCCTGGAGTGTTGGACTAGCGGGGGGGTCCGATACGCAGTATTTT
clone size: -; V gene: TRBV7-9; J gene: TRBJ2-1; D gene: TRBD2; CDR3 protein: CASSSPGLAGANEQFF; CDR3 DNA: TGTGCCAGCAGCTCCCCGGGACTAGCGGGAGCCAATGAGCAGTTCTTC
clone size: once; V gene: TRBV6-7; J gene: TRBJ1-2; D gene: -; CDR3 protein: CANSGGYTF; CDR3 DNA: TGTGCCAACTCAGGAGGCTACACCTTC
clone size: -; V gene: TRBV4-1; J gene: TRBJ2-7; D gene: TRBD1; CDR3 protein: CASSPRGQGYDSSYEQYF; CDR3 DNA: TGCGCCAGCAGTCCTCGGGGACAGGGTTATGATAGCTCCTACGAGCAGTACTTC
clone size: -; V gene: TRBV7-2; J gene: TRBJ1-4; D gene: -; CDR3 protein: CASSLVGRGSNEKLFF; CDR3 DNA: TGTGCCAGCAGCTTAGTAGGGAGGGGCTCCAATGAAAAACTGTTTTTT
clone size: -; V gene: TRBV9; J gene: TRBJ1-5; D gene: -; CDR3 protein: CASSVEGRDNQPQHF; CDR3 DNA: TGTGCCAGCAGCGTAGAGGGCAGGGACAATCAGCCCCAGCATTTT
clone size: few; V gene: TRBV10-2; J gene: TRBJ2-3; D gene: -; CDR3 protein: CASSERESGTDTQYF; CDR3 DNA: TGCGCCAGCAGTGAGCGGGAGAGCGGCACAGATACGCAGTATTTT
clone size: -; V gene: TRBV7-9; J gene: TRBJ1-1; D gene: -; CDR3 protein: CASSLGARAAFF; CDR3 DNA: TGTGCCAGCAGCTTAGGAGCGCGGGCAGCTTTCTTT